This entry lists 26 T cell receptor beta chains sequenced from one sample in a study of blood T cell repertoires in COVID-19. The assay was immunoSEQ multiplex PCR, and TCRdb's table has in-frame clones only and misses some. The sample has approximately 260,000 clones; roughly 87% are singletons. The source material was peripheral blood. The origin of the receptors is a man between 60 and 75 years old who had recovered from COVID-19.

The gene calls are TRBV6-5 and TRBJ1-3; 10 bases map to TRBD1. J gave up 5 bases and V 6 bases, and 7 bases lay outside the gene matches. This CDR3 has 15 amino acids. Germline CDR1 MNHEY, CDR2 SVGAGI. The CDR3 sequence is CASRSRDRGRNTIYF. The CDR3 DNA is TGTGCCAGCAGGAGCCGGGACAGGGGAAGAAACACCATATATTTT.

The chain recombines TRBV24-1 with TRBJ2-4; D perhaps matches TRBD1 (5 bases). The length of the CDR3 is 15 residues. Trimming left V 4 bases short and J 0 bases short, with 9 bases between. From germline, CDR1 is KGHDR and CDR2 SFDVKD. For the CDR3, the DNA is TGTGCCACCAGTGACACAGGATTAGCCAAAAACATTCAGTACTTC. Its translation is CATSDTGLAKNIQYF.

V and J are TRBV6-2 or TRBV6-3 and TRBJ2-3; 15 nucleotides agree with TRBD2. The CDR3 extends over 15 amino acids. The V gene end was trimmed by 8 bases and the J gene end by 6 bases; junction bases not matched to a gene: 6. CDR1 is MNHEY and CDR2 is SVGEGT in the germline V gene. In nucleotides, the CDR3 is TGTGCCAGCCGCCTCGGACTAGCGGGGGGGGATACGCAGTATTTT. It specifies CASRLGLAGGDTQYF.

Written as DNA, the CDR3 is TGTGCCAGCAGTTACAGTGGTACTTCCTATAATTCACCCCTCCACTTT. Encoded protein: CASSYSGTSYNSPLHF. The J gene is TRBJ1-6, the V gene TRBV6-5; D unclear. Germline V CDR1 and CDR2: MNHEY, SVGAGI. This CDR3 comprises 16 residues. Trimming took off 2 bases at V and 1 base at J, with 9 bases between the two ends.

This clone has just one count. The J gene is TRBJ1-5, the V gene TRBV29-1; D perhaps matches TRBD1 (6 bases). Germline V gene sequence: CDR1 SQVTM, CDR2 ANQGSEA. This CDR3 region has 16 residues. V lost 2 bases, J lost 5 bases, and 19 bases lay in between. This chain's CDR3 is CSVERTATGGHQPQHF. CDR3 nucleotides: TGCAGCGTTGAAAGGACAGCCACGGGGGGCCATCAGCCCCAGCATTTT.

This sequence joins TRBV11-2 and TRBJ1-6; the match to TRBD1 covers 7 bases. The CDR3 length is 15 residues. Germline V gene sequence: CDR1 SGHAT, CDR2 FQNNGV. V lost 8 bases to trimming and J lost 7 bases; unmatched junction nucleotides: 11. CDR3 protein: CASSVQGIPNSPLHF. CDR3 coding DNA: TGTGCCAGCTCTGTACAGGGGATACCCAATTCACCCCTCCACTTT.

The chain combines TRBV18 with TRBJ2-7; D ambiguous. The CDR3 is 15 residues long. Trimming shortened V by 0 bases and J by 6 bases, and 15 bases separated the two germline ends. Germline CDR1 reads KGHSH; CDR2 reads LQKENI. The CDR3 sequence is CASSPPSADWIEQYF. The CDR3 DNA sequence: TGTGCCAGCTCACCACCCTCGGCCGACTGGATCGAGCAGTACTTC.

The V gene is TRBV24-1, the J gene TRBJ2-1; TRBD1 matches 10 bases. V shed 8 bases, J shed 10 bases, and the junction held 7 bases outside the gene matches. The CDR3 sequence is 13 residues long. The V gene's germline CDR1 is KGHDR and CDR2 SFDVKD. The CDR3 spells CATTLEGQGEQFF. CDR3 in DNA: TGTGCCACCACTCTAGAGGGACAGGGGGAGCAGTTCTTC.

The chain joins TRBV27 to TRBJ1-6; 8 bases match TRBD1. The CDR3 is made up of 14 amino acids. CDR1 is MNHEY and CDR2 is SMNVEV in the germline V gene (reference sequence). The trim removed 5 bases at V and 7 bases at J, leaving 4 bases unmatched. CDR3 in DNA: TGTGCCAGCAGTCCGAGACAGGGGAATTCACCCCTCCACTTT. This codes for CASSPRQGNSPLHF.

The CDR3 DNA is TGTGCCAGCAGTTTAAGACAGTCCTATGGCTACACCTTC. Amino acids: CASSLRQSYGYTF. The chain carries TRBV27 and TRBJ1-2, with D tentatively TRBD1 (5 bases). The CDR3 is 13 residues long. CDR1 MNHEY and CDR2 SMNVEV come from the germline V gene (reference sequence). V was clipped by 2 bases and J by 4 bases, with 8 bases between them.

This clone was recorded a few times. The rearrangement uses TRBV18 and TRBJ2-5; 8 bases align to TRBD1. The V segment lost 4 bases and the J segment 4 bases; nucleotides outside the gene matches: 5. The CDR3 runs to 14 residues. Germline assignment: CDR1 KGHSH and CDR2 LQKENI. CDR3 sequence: CASSRQGMGETQYF. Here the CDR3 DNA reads TGTGCCAGCTCACGACAGGGGATGGGAGAGACCCAGTACTTC.

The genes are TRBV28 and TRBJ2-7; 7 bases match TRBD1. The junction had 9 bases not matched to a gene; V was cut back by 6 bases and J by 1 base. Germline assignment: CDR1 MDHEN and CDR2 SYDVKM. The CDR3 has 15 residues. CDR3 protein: CASSGTGTESYEQYF. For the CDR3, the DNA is TGTGCCAGCAGCGGCACCGGGACAGAGTCCTACGAGCAGTACTTC.

The CDR3 nucleotides read TGTGCCTCCCAGCGGGCACTTAATTCACCCCTCCACTTT. Translation gives CASQRALNSPLHF. J is TRBJ1-6 and V is TRBV30; D is uncertain. CDR3 size: 13 residues. The germline V and J ends were trimmed by 7 bases and 6 bases, with 13 bases remaining between them. CDR1 and CDR2 (germline): GTSNPN, SVGIG (reference sequence).

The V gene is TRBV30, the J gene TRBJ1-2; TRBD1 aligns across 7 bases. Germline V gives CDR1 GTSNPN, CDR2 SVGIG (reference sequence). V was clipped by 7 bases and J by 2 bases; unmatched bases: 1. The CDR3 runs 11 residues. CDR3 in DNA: TGTGCCTTGACAGGGAACTATGGCTACACCTTC. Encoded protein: CALTGNYGYTF.

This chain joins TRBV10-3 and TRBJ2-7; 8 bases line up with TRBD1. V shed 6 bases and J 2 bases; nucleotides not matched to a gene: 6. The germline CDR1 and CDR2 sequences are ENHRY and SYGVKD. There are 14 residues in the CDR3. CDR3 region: CAISDRGSAYEQYV. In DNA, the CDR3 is TGTGCCATCAGCGACAGGGGATCCGCCTACGAGCAGTACGTC.

The CDR3 region has the DNA TGCGCCAGCAGCCCTGGGAGGAGGGGGCCACTGAACACTGAAGCTTTCTTT. Translation gives CASSPGRRGPLNTEAFF. The rearrangement links TRBV5-1 to TRBJ1-1; 7 positions match TRBD1. V dropped 4 bases and J dropped 0; count of bases not matched to a gene: 12. Germline values: CDR1 SGHRS, CDR2 YFSETQ. The CDR3 is made up of 17 amino acids.

This chain's CDR3 is CASSPWGTSGIKYF. The CDR3 nucleotides read TGTGCCAGCAGCCCATGGGGGACTAGCGGAATAAAGTACTTC. The J gene is TRBJ2-7, the V gene TRBV7-7, with 11 bases matching TRBD2. The V and J ends lost 5 bases and 11 bases, in that order; junction bases with no gene match: 11. The CDR3 runs to 14 residues. Germline values: CDR1 SSHAT, CDR2 FNYEAQ (reference sequence).

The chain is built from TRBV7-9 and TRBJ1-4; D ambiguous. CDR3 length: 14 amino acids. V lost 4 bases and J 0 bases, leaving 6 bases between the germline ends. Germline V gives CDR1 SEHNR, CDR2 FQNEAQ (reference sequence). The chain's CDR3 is CASSWAATNEKLFF. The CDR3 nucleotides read TGTGCCAGCAGCTGGGCCGCAACTAATGAAAAACTGTTTTTT. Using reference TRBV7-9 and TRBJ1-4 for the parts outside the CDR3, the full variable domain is DTGVSQNPRHKITKRGQNVTFRCDPISEHNRLYWYRQTLGQGPEFLTYFQNEAQLEKSRLLSDRFSAERPKGSFSTLEIQRTEQGDSAMYLCASSWAATNEKLFFGSGTQLSVL.

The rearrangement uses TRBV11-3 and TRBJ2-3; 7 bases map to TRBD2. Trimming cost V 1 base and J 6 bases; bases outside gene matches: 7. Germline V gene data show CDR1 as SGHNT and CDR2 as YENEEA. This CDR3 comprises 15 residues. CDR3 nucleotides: TGTGCCAGCAGCTTAGGGGGAGGGAATTTTGATACGCAGTATTTT. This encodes CASSLGGGNFDTQYF.

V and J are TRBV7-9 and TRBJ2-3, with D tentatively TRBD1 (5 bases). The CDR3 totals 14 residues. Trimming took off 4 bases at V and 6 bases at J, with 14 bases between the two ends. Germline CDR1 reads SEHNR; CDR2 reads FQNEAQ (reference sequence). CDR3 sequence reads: CASSSPTRVDTQYF. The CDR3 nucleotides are TGTGCCAGCAGCTCACCTACCAGGGTGGATACGCAGTATTTT.

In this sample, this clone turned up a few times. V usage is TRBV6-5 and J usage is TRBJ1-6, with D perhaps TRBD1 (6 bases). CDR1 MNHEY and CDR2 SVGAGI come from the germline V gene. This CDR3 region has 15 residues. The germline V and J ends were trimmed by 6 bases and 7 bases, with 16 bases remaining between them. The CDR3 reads CASRPDSDRNSPLHF. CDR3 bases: TGTGCCAGCAGGCCGGATTCTGACAGGAATTCACCCCTCCACTTT.

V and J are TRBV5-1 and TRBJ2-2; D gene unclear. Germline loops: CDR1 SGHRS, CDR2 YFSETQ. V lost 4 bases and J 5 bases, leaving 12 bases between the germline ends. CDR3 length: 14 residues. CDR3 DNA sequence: TGCGCCAGCAGCCCCAGTGTCGATACCGGGGAGCTGTTTTTT. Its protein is CASSPSVDTGELFF.

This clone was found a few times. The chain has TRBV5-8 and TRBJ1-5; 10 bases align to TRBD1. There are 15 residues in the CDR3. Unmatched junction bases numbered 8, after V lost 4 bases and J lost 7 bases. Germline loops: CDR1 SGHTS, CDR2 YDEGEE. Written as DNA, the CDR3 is TGTGCCAGCAGCGAACGGACAGGGGGAAGACAGCCCCAGCATTTT. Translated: CASSERTGGRQPQHF.

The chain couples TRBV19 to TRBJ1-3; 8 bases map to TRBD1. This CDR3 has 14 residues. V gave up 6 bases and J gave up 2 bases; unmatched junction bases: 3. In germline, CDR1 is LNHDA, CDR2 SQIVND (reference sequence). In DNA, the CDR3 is TGTGCCAGTAGCGCGACAGGGGCTGGAAACACCATATATTTT. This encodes CASSATGAGNTIYF.

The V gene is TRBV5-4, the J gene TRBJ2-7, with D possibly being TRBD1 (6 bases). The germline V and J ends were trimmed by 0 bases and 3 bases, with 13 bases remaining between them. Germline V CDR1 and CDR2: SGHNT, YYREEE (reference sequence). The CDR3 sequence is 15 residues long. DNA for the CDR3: TGTGCCAGCAGCTTGGCACAGGGCGCTAACTACGAGCAGTACTTC. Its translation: CASSLAQGANYEQYF.

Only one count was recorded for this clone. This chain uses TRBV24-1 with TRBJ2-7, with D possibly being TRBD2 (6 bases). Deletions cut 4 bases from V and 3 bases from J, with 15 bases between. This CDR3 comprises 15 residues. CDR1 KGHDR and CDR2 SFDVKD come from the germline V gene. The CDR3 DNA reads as TGTGCCACCAGTGAAACCGGGACTTTGAGCTACGAGCAGTACTTC. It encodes CATSETGTLSYEQYF.